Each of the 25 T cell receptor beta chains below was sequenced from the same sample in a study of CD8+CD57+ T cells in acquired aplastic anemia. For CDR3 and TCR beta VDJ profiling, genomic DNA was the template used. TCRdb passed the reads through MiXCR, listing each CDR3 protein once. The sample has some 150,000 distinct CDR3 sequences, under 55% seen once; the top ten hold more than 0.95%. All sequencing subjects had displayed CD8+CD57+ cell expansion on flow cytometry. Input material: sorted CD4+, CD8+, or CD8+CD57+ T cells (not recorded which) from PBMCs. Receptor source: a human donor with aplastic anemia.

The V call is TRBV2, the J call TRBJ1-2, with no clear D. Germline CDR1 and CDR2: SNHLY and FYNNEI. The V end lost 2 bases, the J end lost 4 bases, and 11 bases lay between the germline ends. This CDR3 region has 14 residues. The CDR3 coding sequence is TGTGCCAGCAGTGAAACCGCGGATTCCTATGGCTACACCTTC. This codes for CASSETADSYGYTF.

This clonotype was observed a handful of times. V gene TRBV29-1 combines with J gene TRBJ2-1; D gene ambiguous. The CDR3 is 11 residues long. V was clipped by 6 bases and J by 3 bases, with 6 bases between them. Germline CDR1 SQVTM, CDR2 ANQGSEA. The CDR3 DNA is TGCAGCGTCCCCAGCTACAATGAGCAGTTCTTC. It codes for CSVPSYNEQFF.

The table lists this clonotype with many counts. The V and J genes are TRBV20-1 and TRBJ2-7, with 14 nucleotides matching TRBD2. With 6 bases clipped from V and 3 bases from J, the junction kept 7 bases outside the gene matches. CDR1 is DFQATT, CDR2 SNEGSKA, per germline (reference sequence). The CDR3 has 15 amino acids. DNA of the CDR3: TGCAGTGCCCCTAACGGACTAGCGGGGGGCTACGAGCAGTACTTC. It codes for CSAPNGLAGGYEQYF.

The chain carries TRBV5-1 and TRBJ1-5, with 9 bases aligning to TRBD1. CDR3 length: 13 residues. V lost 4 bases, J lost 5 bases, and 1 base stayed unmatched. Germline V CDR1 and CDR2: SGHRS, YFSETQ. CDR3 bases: TGCGCCAGCAGCAGGACAGGGGATCAGCCCCAGCATTTT. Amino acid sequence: CASSRTGDQPQHF.

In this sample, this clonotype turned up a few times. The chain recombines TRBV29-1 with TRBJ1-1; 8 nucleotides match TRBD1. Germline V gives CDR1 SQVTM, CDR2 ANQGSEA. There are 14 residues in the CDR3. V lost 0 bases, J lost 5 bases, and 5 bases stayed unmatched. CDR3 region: CSVEEGRGRTEAFF. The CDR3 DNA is TGCAGCGTTGAAGAGGGCAGGGGGCGGACTGAAGCTTTCTTT.

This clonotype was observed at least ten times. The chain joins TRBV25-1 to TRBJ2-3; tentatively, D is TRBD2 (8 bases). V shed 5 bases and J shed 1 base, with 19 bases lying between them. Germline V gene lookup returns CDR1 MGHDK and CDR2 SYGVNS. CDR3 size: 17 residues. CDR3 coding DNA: TGTGCCAGCAGTTCCCGCGGGGGGACAGCGGGCACAGATACGCAGTATTTT. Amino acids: CASSSRGGTAGTDTQYF.

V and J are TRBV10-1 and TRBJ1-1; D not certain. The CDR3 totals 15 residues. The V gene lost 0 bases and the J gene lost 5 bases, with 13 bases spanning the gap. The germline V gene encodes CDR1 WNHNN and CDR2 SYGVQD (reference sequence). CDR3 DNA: TGCGCCAGCAGTGAGTCTGGGGTCCAAGGGACTGAAGCTTTCTTT. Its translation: CASSESGVQGTEAFF.

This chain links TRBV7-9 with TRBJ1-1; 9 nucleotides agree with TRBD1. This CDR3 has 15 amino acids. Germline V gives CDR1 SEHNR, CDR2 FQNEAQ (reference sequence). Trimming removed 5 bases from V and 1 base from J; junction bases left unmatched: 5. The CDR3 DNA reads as TGTGCCAGCAGCCCCCGACAGGGGGAGAACACTGAAGCTTTCTTT. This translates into CASSPRQGENTEAFF.

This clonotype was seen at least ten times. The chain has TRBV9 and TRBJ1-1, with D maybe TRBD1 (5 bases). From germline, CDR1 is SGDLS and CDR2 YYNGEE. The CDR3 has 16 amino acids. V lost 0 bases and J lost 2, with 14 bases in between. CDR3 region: CASSVVSAGGNTEAFF. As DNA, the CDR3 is TGTGCCAGCAGCGTAGTAAGTGCGGGGGGAAACACTGAAGCTTTCTTT. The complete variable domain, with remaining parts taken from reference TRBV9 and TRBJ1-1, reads DSGVTQTPKHLITATGQRVTLRCSPRSGDLSVYWYQQSLDQGLQFLIQYYNGEERAKGNILERFSAQQFPDLHSELNLSSLELGDSALYFCASSVVSAGGNTEAFFGQGTRLTVV.

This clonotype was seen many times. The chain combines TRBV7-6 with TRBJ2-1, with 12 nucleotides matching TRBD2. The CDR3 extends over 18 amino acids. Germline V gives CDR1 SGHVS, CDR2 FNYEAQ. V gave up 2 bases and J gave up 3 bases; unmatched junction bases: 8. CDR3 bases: TGTGCCAGCAGCTTATCGGCTAGCGGGGGGGCCGTCTACAATGAGCAGTTCTTC. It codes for CASSLSASGGAVYNEQFF.

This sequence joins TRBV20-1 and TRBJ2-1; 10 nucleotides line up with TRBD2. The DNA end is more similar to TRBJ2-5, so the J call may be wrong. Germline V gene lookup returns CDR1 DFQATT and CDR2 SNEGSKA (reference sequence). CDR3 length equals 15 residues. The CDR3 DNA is TGCAGTGCTAGAGATTGGACTAGCGGAGAAGAGACCCAGTACTTC. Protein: CSARDWTSGEETQYF.

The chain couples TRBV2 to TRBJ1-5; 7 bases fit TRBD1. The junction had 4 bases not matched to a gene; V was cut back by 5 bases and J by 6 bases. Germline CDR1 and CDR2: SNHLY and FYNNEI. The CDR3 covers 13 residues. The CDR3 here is CASSSQGGQPQHF. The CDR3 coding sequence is TGTGCCAGCAGTAGTCAGGGGGGTCAGCCCCAGCATTTT.

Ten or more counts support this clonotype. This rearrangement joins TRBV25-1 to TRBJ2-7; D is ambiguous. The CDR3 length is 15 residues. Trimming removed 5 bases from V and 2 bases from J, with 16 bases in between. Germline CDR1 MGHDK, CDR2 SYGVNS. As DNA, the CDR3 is TGTGCCAGCAGTCCAATTCAGGAGCGCCCCTACGAGCAGTACTTC. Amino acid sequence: CASSPIQERPYEQYF.

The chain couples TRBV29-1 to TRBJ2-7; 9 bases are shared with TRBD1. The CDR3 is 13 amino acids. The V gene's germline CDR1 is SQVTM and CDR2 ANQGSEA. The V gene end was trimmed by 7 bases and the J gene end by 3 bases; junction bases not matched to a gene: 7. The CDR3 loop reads CSGVTGGDYEQYF. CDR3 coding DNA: TGCAGCGGGGTGACAGGGGGGGACTACGAGCAGTACTTC.

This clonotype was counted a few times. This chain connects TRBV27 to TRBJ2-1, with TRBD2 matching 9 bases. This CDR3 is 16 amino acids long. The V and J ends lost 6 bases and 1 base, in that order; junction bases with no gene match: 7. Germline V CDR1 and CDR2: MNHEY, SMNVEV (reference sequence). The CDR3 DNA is TGTGCCAGCAGCAGACAGCGGGAGGTGTCCTACAATGAGCAGTTCTTC. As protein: CASSRQREVSYNEQFF.

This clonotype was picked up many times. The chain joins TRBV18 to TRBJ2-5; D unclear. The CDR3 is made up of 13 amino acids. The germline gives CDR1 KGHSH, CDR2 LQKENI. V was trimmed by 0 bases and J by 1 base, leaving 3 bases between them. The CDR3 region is CASSPPFQETQYF. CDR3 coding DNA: TGTGCCAGCTCACCACCCTTCCAAGAGACCCAGTACTTC. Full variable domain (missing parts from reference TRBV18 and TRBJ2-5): NAGVMQNPRHLVRRRGQEARLRCSPMKGHSHVYWYRQLPEEGLKFMVYLQKENIIDESGMPKERFSAEFPKEGPSILRIQQVVRGDSAAYFCASSPPFQETQYFGPGTRLLVL.

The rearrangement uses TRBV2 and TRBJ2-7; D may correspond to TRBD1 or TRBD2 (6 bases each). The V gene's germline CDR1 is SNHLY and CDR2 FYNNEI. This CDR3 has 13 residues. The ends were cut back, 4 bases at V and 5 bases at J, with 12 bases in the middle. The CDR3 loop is CASSVGAGNEQYF. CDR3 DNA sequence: TGTGCCAGCAGTGTGGGGGCGGGGAACGAGCAGTACTTC.

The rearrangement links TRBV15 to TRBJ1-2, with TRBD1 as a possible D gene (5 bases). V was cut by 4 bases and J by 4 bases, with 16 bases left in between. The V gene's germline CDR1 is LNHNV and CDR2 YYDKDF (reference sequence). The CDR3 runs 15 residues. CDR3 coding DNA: TGTGCCACCAGCAATTTGGGGGAAACTTCCTATGGCTACACCTTC. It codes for CATSNLGETSYGYTF.

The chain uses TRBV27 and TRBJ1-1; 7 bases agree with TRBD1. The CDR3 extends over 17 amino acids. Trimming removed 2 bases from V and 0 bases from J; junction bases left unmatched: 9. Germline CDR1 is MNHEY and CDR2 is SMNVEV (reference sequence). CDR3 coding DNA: TGTGCCAGCAGTTTAAGGGGCAGGGGGGGTATGAACACTGAAGCTTTCTTT. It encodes CASSLRGRGGMNTEAFF.

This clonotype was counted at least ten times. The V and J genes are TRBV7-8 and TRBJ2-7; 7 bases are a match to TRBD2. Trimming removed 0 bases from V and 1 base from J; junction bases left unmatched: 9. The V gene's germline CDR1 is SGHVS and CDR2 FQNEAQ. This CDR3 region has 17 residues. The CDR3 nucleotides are TGTGCCAGCAGCTTAGCGCCCCAGCGGGGTTTGTCCTACGAGCAGTACTTC. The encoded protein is CASSLAPQRGLSYEQYF. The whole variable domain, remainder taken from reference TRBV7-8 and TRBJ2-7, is GAGVSQSPRYKVAKRGQDVALRCDPISGHVSLFWYQQALGQGPEFLTYFQNEAQLDKSGLPSDRFFAERPEGSVSTLKIQRTQQEDSAVYLCASSLAPQRGLSYEQYFGPGTRLTVT.

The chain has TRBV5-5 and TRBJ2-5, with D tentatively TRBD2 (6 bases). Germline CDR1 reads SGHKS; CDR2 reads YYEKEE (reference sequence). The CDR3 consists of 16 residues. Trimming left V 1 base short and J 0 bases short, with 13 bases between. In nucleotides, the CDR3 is TGTGCCAGCAGCTTGTATTCGGGGGTGTACCAAGAGACCCAGTACTTC. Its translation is CASSLYSGVYQETQYF.

In DNA form, the CDR3 reads TGCGCCAGCATGGATAGCGGGGCGACCGACAATGAGCAGTTCTTC. Translating gives CASMDSGATDNEQFF. V is TRBV10-2 and J is TRBJ2-1; 8 bases agree with TRBD2. V trimming: 7 bases; J trimming: 5 bases; junction bases outside the gene matches: 10. Germline V gene data show CDR1 as WSHSY and CDR2 as SAAADI. The length of the CDR3 is 15 residues.

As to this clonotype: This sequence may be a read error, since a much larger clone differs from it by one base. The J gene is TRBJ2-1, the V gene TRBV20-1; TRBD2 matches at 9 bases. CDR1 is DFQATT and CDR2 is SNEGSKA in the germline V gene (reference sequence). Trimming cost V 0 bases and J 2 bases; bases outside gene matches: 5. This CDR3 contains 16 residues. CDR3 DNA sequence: TGCAGTGCTAGAGATGCGGCGGGGGGGGCCTACAATGAGCAGTTCTTC. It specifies CSARDAAGGAYNEQFF.

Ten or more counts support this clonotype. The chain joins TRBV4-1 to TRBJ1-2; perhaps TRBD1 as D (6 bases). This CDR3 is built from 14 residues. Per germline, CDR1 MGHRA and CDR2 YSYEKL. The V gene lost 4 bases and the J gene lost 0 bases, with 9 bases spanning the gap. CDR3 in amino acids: CASSPGQTNYGYTF. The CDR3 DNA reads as TGCGCCAGCAGCCCCGGACAGACTAACTATGGCTACACCTTC.

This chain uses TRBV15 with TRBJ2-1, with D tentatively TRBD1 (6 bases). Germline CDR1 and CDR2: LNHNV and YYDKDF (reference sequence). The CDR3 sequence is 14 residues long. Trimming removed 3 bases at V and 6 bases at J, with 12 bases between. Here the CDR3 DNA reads TGTGCCACCAGCAGCAGACAGGTCTTCAATGAGCAGTTCTTC. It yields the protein CATSSRQVFNEQFF.